This is a list of T cell receptor beta chains from one sample in a study of post-analysis software for immune sequencing data. TCRdb called the PCR reads again in MiXCR, with one record for every CDR3 protein. The data contain hundreds of thousands of distinct CDR3 sequences, around 64% of them singletons. The sample taken for sequencing was blood. Receptor source: a girl aged 2 to 9 with multiple sclerosis. Each CDR3 is given with its conserved first and last residue. A D gene is named only where the DNA matches it firmly. A clone size is listed for some rows: how often the clone was seen (once, few, many), or a class if it is expanded.

>TRBV6-1|few|TRBJ2-1|TRBD2
CASSEASGSGSNEQFF
TGTGCCAGCAGTGAAGCGTCGGGGAGCGGGAGCAATGAGCAGTTCTTC
>TRBV29-1|-|TRBJ2-1|TRBD2
CSDAASGRNEQFF
TGCAGTGATGCGGCTAGCGGGAGAAATGAGCAGTTCTTC
>TRBV2|-|TRBJ2-5|-
CARGAAETQYF
TGTGCCAGGGGGGCCGCAGAGACCCAGTACTTC
>TRBV6-5|-|TRBJ2-3|TRBD2
CASSTTTSGGGTDTQYF
TGTGCCAGCAGTACTACCACTAGCGGGGGAGGGACAGATACGCAGTATTTT
>TRBV5-1|-|TRBJ1-2|TRBD1
CASSLDTGTGPYGYTF
TGCGCCAGCAGCTTGGATACCGGGACAGGGCCCTATGGCTACACCTTC
>TRBV7-2|-|TRBJ2-7|TRBD1
CASSLTGTGVHEQYF
TGTGCCAGCAGCCTAACTGGGACAGGGGTACACGAGCAGTACTTC
>TRBV20-1|-|TRBJ2-3|-
CSAREVGGGTDTQYF
TGCAGTGCTAGAGAAGTCGGGGGAGGAACAGATACGCAGTATTTT
>TRBV20-1|-|TRBJ2-4|-
CSARDSAGKNIQYF
TGCAGTGCTAGAGATTCCGCTGGCAAAAACATTCAGTACTTC
>TRBV6-2/TRBV6-3|-|TRBJ2-1|-
CASKRPTEGNEQFF
TGTGCCAGCAAGCGCCCGACCGAGGGAAATGAGCAGTTCTTC
>TRBV29-1|-|TRBJ1-1|-
CSVDRAGQNTEAFF
TGCAGCGTTGACAGGGCGGGTCAAAACACTGAAGCTTTCTTT
>TRBV29-1|-|TRBJ2-1|TRBD1
CSVEGPQGGSYNEQFF
TGCAGCGTTGAAGGTCCACAGGGGGGTTCCTACAATGAGCAGTTCTTC
>TRBV2|few|TRBJ1-5|-
CASRSVSNQPQHF
TGTGCCAGCAGAAGTGTTAGCAATCAGCCCCAGCATTTT
>TRBV6-2/TRBV6-3|-|TRBJ2-1|-
CASSYPRGGLSSYNEQFF
TGTGCCAGCAGTTACCCCCGGGGCGGACTAAGCTCCTACAATGAGCAGTTCTTC
>TRBV20-1|-|TRBJ2-3|-
CSAGPTDTQYF
TGCAGTGCTGGGCCCACAGATACGCAGTATTTT
>TRBV28|-|TRBJ2-7|TRBD2
CASSRQGRTSGTQEAQYF
TGTGCCAGCAGTCGACAGGGGAGGACTAGCGGAACACAAGAGGCCCAGTACTTC
>TRBV5-1|once|TRBJ2-7|-
CASSQGTEGGPGEQYF
TGCGCCAGCAGCCAAGGGACAGAGGGAGGGCCGGGCGAGCAGTACTTC
>TRBV20-1|-|TRBJ1-5|-
CSARGLVGQPQHF
TGCAGTGCTAGAGGACTCGTGGGACAGCCCCAGCATTTT
>TRBV12-3/TRBV12-4|few|TRBJ2-7|-
CASSLPGGEQYF
TGTGCCAGCAGTTTACCTGGTGGCGAGCAGTACTTC
>TRBV3-1|-|TRBJ2-1|TRBD2
CASSLTPGLDVRDEQFF
TGTGCCAGCAGCCTCACGCCGGGACTAGATGTCCGCGATGAGCAGTTCTTC
>TRBV4-1|-|TRBJ2-3|-
CASSQVRAGRDTQYF
TGCGCCAGCAGCCAAGTAAGGGCCGGGCGAGATACGCAGTATTTT
>TRBV27|few|TRBJ2-7|TRBD1
CASRSGTDAYEQYF
TGTGCCAGCAGGTCCGGGACAGACGCCTACGAGCAGTACTTC
>TRBV28|-|TRBJ2-3|-
CASSPSPRDTQYF
TGTGCCAGCAGTCCATCTCCTCGAGATACGCAGTATTTT
>TRBV13|once|TRBJ1-1|TRBD1
CASSFRQGFEGTEAFF
TGTGCCAGCAGCTTCCGACAGGGATTTGAAGGTACTGAAGCTTTCTTT
>TRBV6-5|-|TRBJ2-6|-
CASTTKAGANVLTF
TGTGCCAGCACGACCAAGGCGGGGGCCAACGTCCTGACTTTC
>TRBV5-1|few|TRBJ2-5|TRBD2
CASSWGEGTSGSRETQYF
TGCGCCAGCAGCTGGGGAGAAGGGACTAGCGGGAGTCGGGAGACCCAGTACTTC
>TRBV7-9|-|TRBJ2-5|-
CASSFSGRGAFGRETQYF
TGTGCCAGCAGCTTCTCTGGAAGAGGGGCCTTCGGCCGTGAGACCCAGTACTTC
>TRBV9|few|TRBJ2-1|-
CASSGYRRPSYNEQFF
TGTGCCAGCAGCGGATACAGGCGGCCCTCCTACAATGAGCAGTTCTTC
>TRBV7-2|-|TRBJ2-1|-
CASSLDGRNSEQFF
TGTGCCAGCAGCTTAGATGGGCGTAATAGTGAGCAGTTCTTC
>TRBV7-9|-|TRBJ2-7|TRBD2
CASSLGPSGPTPYEQYF
TGTGCCAGCAGCTTGGGCCCTAGCGGACCAACCCCCTACGAGCAGTACTTC